This T cell receptor (beta chain) comes out of a study of tumor-infiltrating lymphocytes in primary liver carcinoma. Study information: Productive TCRbeta read counts per sample ran from roughly 3.5 to 7 million and were similar across tissue types.

Study-wide results and limits: It was tumor-adjacent and tumor-blood pairs that overlapped less than tumor region pairs did. It was observed that only about 8-24% of the top clones appeared in every one of the five tumor regions.

As concerns this clonotype: As yet, its antigen is unknown.

The CDR3 is made up of 13 amino acids. Germline lookup yields CDR1 SQVTM and CDR2 ANQGSEA. With about 470 ng total RNA as template and a constant-region primer, TCR beta cDNA was made. Slightly modified ARM-PCR, run as three nested multiplex PCR rounds, produced the TCR beta libraries. With TRBV1-TRBV30 forward primers and a C-beta reverse primer, the first two PCR rounds were run for roughly 10 cycles each. TCRdb fed the multiplex PCR reads into MiXCR, producing one record per CDR3 protein. The data show about 130,000 distinct CDR3 sequences, 55% to 75% seen once. Scientists recovered RNA and DNA together from approximately 20-30 mg of unsorted bulk tissue. By surgical resection, the patients were treated for their primary liver carcinoma.

This sequence was found in an older woman with primary liver carcinoma and hepatitis B virus infection. J is TRBJ2-2 and V is TRBV29-1; perhaps D is TRBD1 or TRBD2 (5 bases each). Sequenced sample: liver tumor tissue from sampling region 3. Subset here: tumor region T3, left-lateral pole. The CDR3 DNA reads TGCAGTGTCACGGGGCACTCTGGCAGGGAGCTGTTTTTT. This translates into CSVTGHSGRELFF.